This entry lists 10 T cell receptor beta chains sequenced from one sample in a study of early stage breast cancer tumors. The method was immunoSEQ multiplex PCR; TCRdb's version includes in-frame clones alone and lacks a portion of them. The sample lists some 58,000 clones, over 60% occurring once. Sequences were obtained from blood. These receptors all come from a person aged 30 to 39 with breast cancer.

This chain links TRBV11-3 with TRBJ2-7, with a tentative D call TRBD2 (5 bases). The CDR3 totals 15 residues. Germline loops: CDR1 SGHNT, CDR2 YENEEA. Trimming removed 1 base at V and 1 base at J, with 11 bases between. CDR3 sequence reads: CASSLGGAASYEQYF. For the CDR3, the DNA is TGTGCCAGCAGCTTAGGGGGAGCAGCTTCCTACGAGCAGTACTTC.

The V gene is TRBV29-1, the J gene TRBJ2-2; D not certain. The CDR3 loop spans 13 amino acids. Germline lookup yields CDR1 SQVTM and CDR2 ANQGSEA. V lost 5 bases, J lost 0 bases, and 7 bases lay in between. CDR3 in amino acids: CSVSRTNTGELFF. The CDR3 nucleotides read TGCAGCGTTAGTAGGACGAACACCGGGGAGCTGTTTTTT.

The chain recombines TRBV11-2 with TRBJ2-7; 8 positions agree with TRBD1. V lost 1 base, J lost 5 bases, and 10 bases stayed unmatched. The V gene's germline CDR1 is SGHAT and CDR2 FQNNGV. CDR3 length: 16 residues. The CDR3 DNA reads TGTGCCAGCAGCTTAGGGACAGGGCCCCGGTTTGACGAGCAGTACTTC. Protein sequence: CASSLGTGPRFDEQYF.

The chain employs TRBV5-1 and TRBJ1-2, with D maybe TRBD1 (6 bases). CDR3 size: 15 residues. Germline CDR1 reads SGHRS; CDR2 reads YFSETQ. The V end lost 4 bases, the J end lost 3 bases, and 16 bases lay between the germline ends. The CDR3 DNA reads TGCGCCAGCAGCGTTGTACAGGGAATAGACTATGGCTACACCTTC. Translation gives CASSVVQGIDYGYTF.

Only a few counts were recorded for this clone. The chain recombines TRBV4-3 with TRBJ2-1, with TRBD2 matching over 10 bases. The CDR3 length is 17 residues. Germline assignment: CDR1 LGHNA and CDR2 YSLEER. J lost 4 bases, V lost 0 bases, and 6 bases had no gene match. CDR3 nucleotides: TGCGCCAGCAGCCAAGATCTTGCTAGCGGGAGATACAATGAGCAGTTCTTC. Amino acids: CASSQDLASGRYNEQFF.

The CDR3 loop reads CASSQGPSVSGPSYEQYF. CDR3 coding DNA: TGCGCCAGCAGCCAAGGTCCGTCGGTAAGCGGTCCCTCCTACGAGCAGTACTTC. The rearrangement joins TRBV4-1 to TRBJ2-7; a possible D gene is TRBD2 (5 bases). Looked up from germline, CDR1 is MGHRA and CDR2 is YSYEKL. The V gene lost 1 base and the J gene lost 0 bases, with 19 bases spanning the gap. There are 18 residues in the CDR3.

The V call is TRBV18, the J call TRBJ2-3; 11 bases fit TRBD2. CDR1 is KGHSH, CDR2 LQKENI, per germline. V lost 3 bases and J lost 2; bases outside the gene matches: 4. The CDR3 consists of 16 residues. The CDR3 is CASSPGLADTTDTQYF. Written as DNA, the CDR3 is TGTGCCAGCTCACCGGGACTAGCGGATACCACAGATACGCAGTATTTT.

The chain has TRBV11-1 and TRBJ1-1; no clear D gene. The CDR3 contains 13 residues. Trimming took off 0 bases at V and 5 bases at J, with 7 bases between the two ends. In germline, CDR1 is SGHAT, CDR2 FQDESV (reference sequence). In DNA, the CDR3 is TGTGCCAGCAGCTTAGCCGAGCCGACTGAAGCTTTCTTT. Its protein product is CASSLAEPTEAFF.

The CDR3 here is CASSGGGELGEQYF. The CDR3 DNA sequence: TGTGCCAGCAGCGGTGGGGGGGAGTTAGGCGAGCAGTACTTC. The V and J genes are TRBV9 and TRBJ2-7; TRBD2 matches at 7 bases. This CDR3 contains 14 residues. With 3 bases clipped from V and 6 bases from J, the junction kept 9 bases outside the gene matches. From germline, CDR1 is SGDLS and CDR2 YYNGEE.

The chain carries TRBV6-1 and TRBJ1-1, with 10 bases identical to TRBD1. This CDR3 has 19 amino acids. V dropped 4 bases and J dropped 3; count of bases not matched to a gene: 17. Germline CDR1 reads MNHNS; CDR2 reads SASEGT. For the CDR3, the DNA is TGTGCCAGCAGTGCCAAACCCCGACAGGGGGCGGGCGTAGACACTGAAGCTTTCTTT. Its protein product is CASSAKPRQGAGVDTEAFF.